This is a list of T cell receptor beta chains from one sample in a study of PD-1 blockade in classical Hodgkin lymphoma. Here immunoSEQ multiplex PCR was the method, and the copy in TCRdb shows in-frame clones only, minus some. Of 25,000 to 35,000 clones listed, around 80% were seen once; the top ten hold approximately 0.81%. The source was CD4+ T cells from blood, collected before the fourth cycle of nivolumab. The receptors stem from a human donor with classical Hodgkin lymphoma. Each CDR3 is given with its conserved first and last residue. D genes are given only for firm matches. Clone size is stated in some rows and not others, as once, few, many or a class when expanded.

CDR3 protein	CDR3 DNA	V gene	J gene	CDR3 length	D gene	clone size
CASRNDLLANYGYTF	TGCGCCAGCAGGAACGACTTATTAGCTAACTATGGCTACACCTTC	TRBV4-1	TRBJ1-2	15	NA	NA
CASSLAGTGGHGYTF	TGTGCCAGCAGCTTGGCCGGGACAGGGGGGCATGGCTACACCTTC	TRBV5-6	TRBJ1-2	15	TRBD1	once
CASSLGQDEQYF	TGTGCCAGCAGCTTAGGGCAAGACGAGCAGTACTTC	TRBV7-6	TRBJ2-7	12	NA	NA
CASSSGTGSYEQYF	TGTGCCAGCAGTTCAGGGACAGGATCCTACGAGCAGTACTTC	TRBV6-5	TRBJ2-7	14	TRBD1	once
CASSAGPYEQYF	TGTGCCAGTAGTGCAGGCCCCTACGAGCAGTACTTC	TRBV19	TRBJ2-7	12	NA	NA
CASSFEGGEQYF	TGTGCCAGCAGCTTTGAGGGAGGAGAGCAGTACTTC	TRBV11-3	TRBJ2-7	12	NA	NA
CASSSTDNSPLHF	TGTGCCAGCAGTTCTACGGACAATTCACCCCTCCACTTT	TRBV7-2	TRBJ1-6	13	NA	NA
CASSLEAGTGPEEYF	TGTGCCAGCAGCTTAGAGGCCGGGACAGGGCCCGAGGAGTACTTC	TRBV7-2	TRBJ2-7	15	TRBD1	NA
CASSLGLAGGFQETQYF	TGCGCCAGCAGCTTGGGACTAGCGGGGGGCTTCCAAGAGACCCAGTACTTC	TRBV5-1	TRBJ2-5	17	TRBD2	NA
CASSERGFGGYETQYF	TGTGCCAGCAGTGAAAGAGGATTTGGGGGGTATGAGACCCAGTACTTC	TRBV6-1	TRBJ2-5	16	NA	NA
CASSQGTGTGYTF	TGCGCCAGCAGTCAAGGGACAGGGACTGGCTACACCTTC	TRBV23-1	TRBJ1-2	13	TRBD1	few
CASSIDRGSYEQYF	TGTGCCAGTAGTATAGATAGGGGCTCCTACGAGCAGTACTTC	TRBV19	TRBJ2-7	14	NA	NA
CASSIRLAATGELFF	TGTGCCAGTAGTATACGACTAGCGGCAACCGGGGAGCTGTTTTTT	TRBV19	TRBJ2-2	15	TRBD2	NA
CASSSMDRGRSYEQYF	TGTGCCAGCAGCTCAATGGACAGGGGCAGATCCTACGAGCAGTACTTC	TRBV9	TRBJ2-7	16	TRBD1	NA
CAWSVGGPGANVLTF	TGTGCCTGGAGTGTCGGTGGCCCTGGGGCCAACGTCCTGACTTTC	TRBV30	TRBJ2-6	15	NA	NA
CASSTRDRTTNTGELFF	TGTGCCAGCAGCACCCGGGACAGGACAACGAACACCGGGGAGCTGTTTTTT	TRBV9	TRBJ2-2	17	TRBD1	NA
CASSPAGDESSEAFF	TGCGCCAGCAGCCCGGCGGGGGACGAAAGTTCTGAAGCTTTCTTT	TRBV5-1	TRBJ1-1	15	NA	NA
CASSFLLLLRPDPTHEQYF	TGTGCCAGCAGCTTTTTGTTGCTCCTCCGTCCGGATCCTACCCACGAGCAGTACTTC	TRBV7-2	TRBJ2-7	19	NA	once
CASSQDQVGQGGYTEAFF	TGTGCCAGCAGCCAAGATCAAGTCGGACAGGGAGGGTACACTGAAGCTTTCTTT	TRBV28	TRBJ1-1	18	TRBD1	NA
CASSQVPTEIAGRDTEAFF	TGTGCCAGCAGCCAAGTACCTACCGAGATAGCGGGGCGCGACACTGAAGCTTTCTTT	TRBV14	TRBJ1-1	19	NA	NA
CASSRAHPNTGELFF	TGTGCCAGCAGTCGGGCCCACCCGAACACCGGGGAGCTGTTTTTT	TRBV7-8	TRBJ2-2	15	NA	NA
CASSLEATGELFF	TGTGCCAGCAGCTTAGAGGCCACCGGGGAGCTGTTTTTT	TRBV7-2	TRBJ2-2	13	NA	NA
CASSSTGLAVFF	TGTGCCAGCAGCTCCACAGGGTTGGCGGTGTTCTTC	TRBV7-7	TRBJ2-1	12	NA	NA
CASSPQGASGNTIYF	TGTGCCAGCAGCCCGCAAGGGGCCTCTGGAAACACCATATATTTT	TRBV4-2	TRBJ1-3	15	NA	NA
CASSVRWGTEAFF	TGTGCCAGTAGTGTCAGGTGGGGCACTGAAGCTTTCTTT	TRBV19	TRBJ1-1	13	NA	NA
CASSEYIGSGGGNTIYF	TGTGCCAGCAGTGAATATATAGGGTCAGGGGGGGGAAACACCATATATTTT	TRBV25-1	TRBJ1-3	17	TRBD1	NA
CASSLSAETQYF	TGTGCCAGCAGCTTAAGCGCAGAGACCCAGTACTTC	TRBV7-2	TRBJ2-5	12	NA	NA
CASSYGVGDRAHEAFF	TGTGCCAGCAGTTACGGGGTCGGAGACAGGGCCCATGAAGCTTTCTTT	TRBV6-5	TRBJ1-1	16	TRBD1	NA
CASSFQQGTNEQFF	TGCGCCAGCAGCTTCCAACAGGGTACAAATGAGCAGTTCTTC	TRBV5-1	TRBJ2-1	14	NA	NA
CASSPYSNQPQHF	TGTGCCAGCTCACCTTATAGCAATCAGCCCCAGCATTTT	TRBV18	TRBJ1-5	13	NA	NA
CASSLAGTGQRTEAFF	TGCGCCAGCAGCTTGGCCGGGACAGGGCAGAGGACTGAAGCTTTCTTT	TRBV5-1	TRBJ1-1	16	TRBD1	NA
CASSSQGRMNEKLFF	TGTGCCAGCAGTTCCCAAGGACGGATGAATGAAAAACTGTTTTTT	TRBV28	TRBJ1-4	15	NA	NA
CAISESIDRGLVNTEAFF	TGTGCCATCAGTGAGTCCATCGACAGGGGGCTAGTCAACACTGAAGCTTTCTTT	TRBV10-3	TRBJ1-1	18	TRBD1	NA
CASSPMGSGANVLTF	TGTGCCAGCAGCCCCATGGGGTCTGGGGCCAACGTCCTGACTTTC	TRBV9	TRBJ2-6	15	NA	NA
CASRENYGYTF	TGTGCCAGCAGGGAGAACTATGGCTACACCTTC	TRBV2	TRBJ1-2	11	NA	few
CASKNTEAFF	TGTGCCAGCAAGAACACTGAAGCTTTCTTT	TRBV6-6	TRBJ1-1	10	NA	NA
CASSQGTGEKLFF	TGCGCCAGCAGCCAGGGCACTGGTGAAAAACTGTTTTTT	TRBV4-1	TRBJ1-4	13	NA	once
CASSPGQAWTEAFF	TGTGCCAGCAGCCCCGGACAGGCTTGGACTGAAGCTTTCTTT	TRBV7-2	TRBJ1-1	14	TRBD1	NA
CASSKKDSPDNYNSPLHF	TGTGCCAGCAGCAAAAAGGACAGCCCAGACAACTATAATTCACCCCTCCACTTT	TRBV21-1	TRBJ1-6	18	NA	NA
CASSSGQGLFYEQYF	TGTGCCAGCAGTTCCGGACAGGGATTGTTCTACGAGCAGTACTTC	TRBV6-5	TRBJ2-7	15	TRBD1	NA
CASSYSIGRNTIYF	TGTGCCAGCAGTTACTCGATAGGAAGAAACACCATATATTTT	TRBV6-5	TRBJ1-3	14	NA	few
CSVSPGQGRYTF	TGCAGCGTGTCCCCGGGACAGGGACGCTACACCTTC	TRBV29-1	TRBJ1-2	12	TRBD1	few